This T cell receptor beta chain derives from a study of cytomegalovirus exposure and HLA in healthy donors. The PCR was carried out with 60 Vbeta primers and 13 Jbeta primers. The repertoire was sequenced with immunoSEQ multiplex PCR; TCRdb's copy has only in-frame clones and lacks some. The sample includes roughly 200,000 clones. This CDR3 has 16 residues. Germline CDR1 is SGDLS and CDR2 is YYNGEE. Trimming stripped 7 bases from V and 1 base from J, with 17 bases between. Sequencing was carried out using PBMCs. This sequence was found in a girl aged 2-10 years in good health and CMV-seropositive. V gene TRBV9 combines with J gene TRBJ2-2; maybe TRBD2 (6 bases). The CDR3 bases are TGTGCCAGCTGCCCTTTTGGGACTGAGAACACCGGGGAGCTGTTTTTT. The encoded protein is CASCPFGTENTGELFF.